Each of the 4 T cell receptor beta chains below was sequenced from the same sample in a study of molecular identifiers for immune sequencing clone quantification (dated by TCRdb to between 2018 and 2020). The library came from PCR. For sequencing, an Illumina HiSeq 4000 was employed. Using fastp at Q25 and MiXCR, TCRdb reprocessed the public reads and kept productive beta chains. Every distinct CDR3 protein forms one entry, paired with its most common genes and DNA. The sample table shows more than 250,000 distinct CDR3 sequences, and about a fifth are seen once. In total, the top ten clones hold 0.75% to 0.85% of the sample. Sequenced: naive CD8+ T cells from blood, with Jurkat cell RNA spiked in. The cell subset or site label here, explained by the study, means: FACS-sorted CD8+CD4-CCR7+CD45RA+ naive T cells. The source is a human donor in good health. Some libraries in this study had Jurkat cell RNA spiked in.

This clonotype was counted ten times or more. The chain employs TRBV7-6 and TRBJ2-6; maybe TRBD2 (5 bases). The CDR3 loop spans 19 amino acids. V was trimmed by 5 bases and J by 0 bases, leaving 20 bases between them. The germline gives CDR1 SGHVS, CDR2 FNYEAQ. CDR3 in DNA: TGTGCCAGCAGCCTCCTGAGGGTAGACTACAGCTCTGGGGCCAACGTCCTGACTTTC. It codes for CASSLLRVDYSSGANVLTF.

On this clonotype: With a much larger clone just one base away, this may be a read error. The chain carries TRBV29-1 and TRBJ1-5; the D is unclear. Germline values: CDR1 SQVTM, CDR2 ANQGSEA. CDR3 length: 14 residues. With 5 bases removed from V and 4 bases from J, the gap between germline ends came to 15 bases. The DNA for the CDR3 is TGCAGCGTTCTTTCGGGCGAACTTAATCAGCCCCAGCATTTT. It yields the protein CSVLSGELNQPQHF.

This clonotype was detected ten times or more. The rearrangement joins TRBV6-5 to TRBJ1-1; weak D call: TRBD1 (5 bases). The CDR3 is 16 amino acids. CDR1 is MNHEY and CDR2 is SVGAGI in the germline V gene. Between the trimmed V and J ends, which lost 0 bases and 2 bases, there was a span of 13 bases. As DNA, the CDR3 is TGTGCCAGCAGTTACTCGCCTCCAGGGAGCAACACTGAAGCTTTCTTT. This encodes CASSYSPPGSNTEAFF.

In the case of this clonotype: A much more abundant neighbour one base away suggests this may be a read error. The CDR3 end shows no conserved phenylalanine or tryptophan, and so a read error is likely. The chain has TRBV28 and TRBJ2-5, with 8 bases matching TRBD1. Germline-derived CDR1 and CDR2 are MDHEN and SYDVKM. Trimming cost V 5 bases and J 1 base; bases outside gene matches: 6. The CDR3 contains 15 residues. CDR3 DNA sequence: TGTGCCAGCAGTCCATTGACAGGGGCCCAAGAGACCCAGTACCTC. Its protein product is CASSPLTGAQETQYL.